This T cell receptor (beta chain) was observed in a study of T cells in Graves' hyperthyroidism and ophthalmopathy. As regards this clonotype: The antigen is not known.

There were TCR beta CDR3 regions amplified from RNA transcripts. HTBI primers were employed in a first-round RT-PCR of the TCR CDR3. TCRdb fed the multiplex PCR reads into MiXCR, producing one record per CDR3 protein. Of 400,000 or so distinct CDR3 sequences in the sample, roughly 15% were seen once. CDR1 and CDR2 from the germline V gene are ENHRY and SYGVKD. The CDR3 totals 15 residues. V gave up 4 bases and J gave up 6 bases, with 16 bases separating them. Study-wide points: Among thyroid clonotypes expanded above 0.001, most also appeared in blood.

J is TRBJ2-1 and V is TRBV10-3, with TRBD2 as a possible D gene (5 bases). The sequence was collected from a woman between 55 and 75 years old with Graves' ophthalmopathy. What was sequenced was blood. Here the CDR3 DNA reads TGTGCCATCAGTGGCGGCGGACTCCCAATCAATGAGCAGTTCTTC. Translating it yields CAISGGGLPINEQFF.